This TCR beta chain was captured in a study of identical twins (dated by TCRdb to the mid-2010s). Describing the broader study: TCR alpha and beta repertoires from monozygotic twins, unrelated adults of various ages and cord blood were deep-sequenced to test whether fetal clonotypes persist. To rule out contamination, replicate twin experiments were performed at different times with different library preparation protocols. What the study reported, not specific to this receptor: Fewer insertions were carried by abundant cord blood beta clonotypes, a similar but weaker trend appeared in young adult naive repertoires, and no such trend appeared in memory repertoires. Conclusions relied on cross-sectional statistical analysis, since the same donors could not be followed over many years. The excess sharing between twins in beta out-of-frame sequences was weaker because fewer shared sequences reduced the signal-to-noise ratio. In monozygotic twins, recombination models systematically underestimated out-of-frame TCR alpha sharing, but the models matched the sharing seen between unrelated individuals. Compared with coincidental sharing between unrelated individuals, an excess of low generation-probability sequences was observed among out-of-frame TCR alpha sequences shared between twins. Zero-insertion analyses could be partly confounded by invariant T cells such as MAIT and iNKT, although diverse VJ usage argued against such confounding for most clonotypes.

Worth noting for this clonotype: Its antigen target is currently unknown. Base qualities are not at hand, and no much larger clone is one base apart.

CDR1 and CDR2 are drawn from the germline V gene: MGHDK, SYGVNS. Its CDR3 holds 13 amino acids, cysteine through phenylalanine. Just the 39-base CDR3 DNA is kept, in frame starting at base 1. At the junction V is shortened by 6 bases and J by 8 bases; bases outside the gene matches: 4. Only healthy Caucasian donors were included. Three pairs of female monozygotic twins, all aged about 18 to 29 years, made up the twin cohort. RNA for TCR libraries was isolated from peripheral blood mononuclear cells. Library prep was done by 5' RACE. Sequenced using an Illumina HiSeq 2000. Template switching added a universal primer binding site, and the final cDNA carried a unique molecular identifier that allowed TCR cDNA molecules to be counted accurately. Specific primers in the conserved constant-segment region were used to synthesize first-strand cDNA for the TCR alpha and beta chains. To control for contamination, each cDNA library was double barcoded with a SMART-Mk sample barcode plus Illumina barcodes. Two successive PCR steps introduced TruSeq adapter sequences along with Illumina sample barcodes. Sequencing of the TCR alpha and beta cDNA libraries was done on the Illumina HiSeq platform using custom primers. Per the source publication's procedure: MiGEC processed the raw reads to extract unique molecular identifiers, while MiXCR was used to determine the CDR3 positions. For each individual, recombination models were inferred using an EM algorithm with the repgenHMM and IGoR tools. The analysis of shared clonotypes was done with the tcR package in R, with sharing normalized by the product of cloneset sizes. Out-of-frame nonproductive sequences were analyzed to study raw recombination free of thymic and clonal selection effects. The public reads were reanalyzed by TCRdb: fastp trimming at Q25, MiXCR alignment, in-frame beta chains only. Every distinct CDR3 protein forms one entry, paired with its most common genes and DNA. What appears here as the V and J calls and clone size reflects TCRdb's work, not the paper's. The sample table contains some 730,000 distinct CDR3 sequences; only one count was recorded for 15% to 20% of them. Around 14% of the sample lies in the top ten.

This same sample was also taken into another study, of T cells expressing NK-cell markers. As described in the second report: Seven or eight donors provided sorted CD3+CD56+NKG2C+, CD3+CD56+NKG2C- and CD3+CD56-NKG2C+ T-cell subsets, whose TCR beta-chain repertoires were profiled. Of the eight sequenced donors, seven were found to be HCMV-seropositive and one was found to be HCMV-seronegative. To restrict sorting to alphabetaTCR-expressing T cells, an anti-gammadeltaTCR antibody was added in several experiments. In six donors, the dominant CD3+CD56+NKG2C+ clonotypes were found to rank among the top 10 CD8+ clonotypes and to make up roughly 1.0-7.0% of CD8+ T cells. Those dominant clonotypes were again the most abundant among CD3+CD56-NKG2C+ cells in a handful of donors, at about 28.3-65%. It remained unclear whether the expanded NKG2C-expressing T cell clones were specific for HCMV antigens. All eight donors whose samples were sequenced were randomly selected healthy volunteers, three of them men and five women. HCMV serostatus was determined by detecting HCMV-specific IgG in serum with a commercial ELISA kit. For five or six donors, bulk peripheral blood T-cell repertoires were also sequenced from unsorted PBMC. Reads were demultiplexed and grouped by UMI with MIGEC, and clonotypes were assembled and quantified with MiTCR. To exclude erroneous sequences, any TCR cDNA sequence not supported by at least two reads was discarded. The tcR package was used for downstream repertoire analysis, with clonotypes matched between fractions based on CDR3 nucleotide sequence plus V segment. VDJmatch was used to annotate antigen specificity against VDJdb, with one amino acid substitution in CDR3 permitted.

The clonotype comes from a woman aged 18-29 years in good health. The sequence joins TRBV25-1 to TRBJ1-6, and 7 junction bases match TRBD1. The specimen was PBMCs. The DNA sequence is TGTGCCAGCAGGAGGGGGCTAGATTCACCCCTCCACTTT. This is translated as CASRRGLDSPLHF.